Each of the 13 T cell receptor beta chains below was sequenced from the same sample in a study of CD8+CD57+ T cells in acquired aplastic anemia. CDR3 and TCR beta VDJ profiling relied on a genomic DNA template. Each CDR3 protein is one row after TCRdb ran MiXCR on the reads. Seen here are 150,000 to 200,000 distinct CDR3 sequences, 55% to 70% observed once, and the top ten hold about half. Sequenced material: sorted CD4+, CD8+, or CD8+CD57+ T cells (not recorded which) from PBMCs. The receptors shown here come from a human donor with severe aplastic anemia or a healthy control (not recorded which).

V gene TRBV7-2 combines with J gene TRBJ2-2; D not certain. V lost 10 bases and J 0 bases, leaving 12 bases between the germline ends. This CDR3 has 14 residues. Germline lookup yields CDR1 SGHTA and CDR2 FQGNSA. CDR3 nucleotide sequence: TGTGCCACCAGGCGGCGCTCGAACACCGGGGAGCTGTTTTTT. Residues: CATRRRSNTGELFF.

V is TRBV7-2 and J is TRBJ2-3; possibly TRBD2 for D (6 bases). This CDR3 has 15 residues. Germline CDR1 reads SGHTA; CDR2 reads FQGNSA. V was cut by 1 base and J by 4 bases, with 12 bases left in between. This CDR3 is CASSLVSRLADTQYF. CDR3 nucleotide sequence: TGTGCCAGCAGCTTAGTTAGCCGACTAGCAGATACGCAGTATTTT. Using reference TRBV7-2 and TRBJ2-3 for the parts outside the CDR3, the full variable domain is GAGVSQSPSNKVTEKGKDVELRCDPISGHTALYWYRQSLGQGLEFLIYFQGNSAPDKSGLPSDRFSAERTGGSVSTLTIQRTQQEDSAVYLCASSLVSRLADTQYFGPGTRLTVL.

CDR3 in DNA: TGCGCCAGCAGTGGTGTCGGGAATGAGCAGTTCTTC. It is translated as CASSGVGNEQFF. The chain carries TRBV10-1 and TRBJ2-1; D unclear. Germline CDR1 WNHNN, CDR2 SYGVQD (reference sequence). CDR3 length equals 12 residues. With 4 bases removed from V and 7 bases from J, the gap between germline ends came to 8 bases.

The genes are TRBV20-1 and TRBJ1-1, with a tentative D call TRBD1 (5 bases). CDR1 and CDR2 from the germline V gene are DFQATT and SNEGSKA (reference sequence). Trimming stripped 3 bases from V and 7 bases from J, with 18 bases between. This CDR3 has 14 residues. The CDR3, as DNA: TGCAGTGCTAGGACGGACGGTTCGGACATTGAAGCTTTCTTT. Its protein is CSARTDGSDIEAFF.

About this clonotype: Without the conserved terminal phenylalanine or tryptophan, this CDR3 likely stems from a read error. This chain links TRBV9 with TRBJ2-7, with D tentatively TRBD1 or TRBD2 (6 bases each). Trimming left V 3 bases short and J 4 bases short, with 17 bases between. Germline values: CDR1 SGDLS, CDR2 YYNGEE. The CDR3 sequence is 15 residues long. CDR3 protein: CASSAGDIREYEQYL. The CDR3 DNA follows: TGTGCCAGCAGCGCGGGGGACATCCGCGAATACGAGCAGTACCTA.

The J gene is TRBJ2-2, the V gene TRBV20-1; perhaps TRBD2 as D (7 bases). The CDR3 covers 14 residues. The V end lost 3 bases, the J end lost 7 bases, and 15 bases lay between the germline ends. Germline V gives CDR1 DFQATT, CDR2 SNEGSKA (reference sequence). The CDR3: CSARRGGNHGELFF. As DNA, the CDR3 is TGCAGTGCTAGGAGGGGGGGCAATCACGGGGAGCTGTTTTTT.

The gene calls are TRBV15 and TRBJ2-7; D is perhaps TRBD2 (6 bases). The germline V gene has CDR1 LNHNV and CDR2 YYDKDF (reference sequence). The CDR3 has 15 residues. V was shortened by 5 bases and J by 1 base, with 15 bases between the two germline ends. The CDR3 loop is CATSRLSGGSYEQYF. For the CDR3, the DNA is TGTGCCACCAGCCGCCTTAGCGGTGGATCCTACGAGCAGTACTTC.

J is TRBJ2-1 and V is TRBV5-1; D uncertain. CDR1 and CDR2 (germline): SGHRS, YFSETQ. The CDR3 runs 11 residues. V was pared by 0 bases and J by 12 bases, with 7 bases between. CDR3 DNA: TGCGCCAGCAGCTTGGAACGGGTGCAGTTCTTC. Protein sequence: CASSLERVQFF.

This chain connects TRBV5-1 to TRBJ2-7; 11 positions agree with TRBD1. CDR3 size: 16 residues. CDR1 and CDR2 from the germline V gene are SGHRS and YFSETQ. Trimming removed 4 bases from V and 1 base from J; junction bases left unmatched: 7. CDR3 in DNA: TGCGCCAGCAGCCCCGGACAGGGGGCGGGTTCCTACGAGCAGTACTTC. It translates to CASSPGQGAGSYEQYF.

In this sample, this clonotype turned up a few times. Compared with germline, one end of the junction differs, possibly owing to a read error. This sequence joins TRBV20-1 and TRBJ2-5, with D tentatively TRBD1 (7 bases). This CDR3 has 12 amino acids. Germline V lookup: CDR1 DFQATT, CDR2 SNEGSKA (reference sequence). The CDR3 is CSAKPGGGIADF. In DNA form, the CDR3 reads TGCAGTGCCAAGCCTGGAGGGGGCATAGCGGATTTC.

This clonotype was detected ten times or more. The chain links TRBV3-1 to TRBJ1-5; D unresolved. The CDR3 has 14 residues. Trimming cost V 1 base and J 0 bases, with 4 bases left between them. Germline V gene sequence: CDR1 LGHDT, CDR2 YNNKEL (reference sequence). CDR3: CASSQVASNQPQHF. CDR3 in DNA: TGTGCCAGCAGCCAAGTCGCTAGCAATCAGCCCCAGCATTTT.

V gene TRBV5-4 combines with J gene TRBJ2-7; D gene ambiguous. The CDR3 is 12 residues long. Germline CDR1 reads SGHNT; CDR2 reads YYREEE (reference sequence). Trimming took off 0 bases at V and 5 bases at J, with 6 bases between the two ends. CDR3 bases: TGTGCCAGCAGCTTGGGGCACAACGAGCAGTACTTC. This codes for CASSLGHNEQYF.

This chain uses TRBV10-1 with TRBJ1-1; D is possibly TRBD1 (6 bases). The germline V gene encodes CDR1 WNHNN and CDR2 SYGVQD (reference sequence). Trimming cost V 6 bases and J 1 base, with 9 bases left between them. The CDR3 contains 13 residues. This chain's CDR3 is CASRTGTNTEAFF. The CDR3 bases are TGCGCCAGCAGAACAGGGACGAACACTGAAGCTTTCTTT.